The subject of this entry is one TCR beta chain. Which antigen it targets is not known. No base quality information exists; no much larger clone differs at one position. This sample stems from a study of blood T cell repertoires in COVID-19 (dated by TCRdb to 2020 to 2022). Describing the broader study: Collaborator samples came from the United States, Italy and Spain and covered acute and convalescent phases of COVID-19. The prospective study material was composed of cDNA or gDNA derived from T cells, B-cell-depleted T cells, or PBMCs. Where HLA class I and class II types were available, the types were taken from metadata supplied by the sample provider, not from assay-based typing. The dataset comprised deeply sampled blood TCRbeta repertoires from subjects exposed to, actively infected with, or recovered from COVID-19. The samples were drawn from the first 160 participants of the ongoing ImmuneRACE study and from 950 to 1,500 subjects provided by 6 global collaborators. The repertoires were made available in a free public database intended to serve as a resource for research on the immune response to SARS-CoV-2. Nearly every sample came with metadata listing a de-identified subject ID, COVID-19 status, age in years and sex.

TCRbeta CDR3 regions were amplified from genomic DNA by means of the immunoSEQ Assay, a bias-controlled multiplex PCR. Regarding the original processing steps: Within the assay, amplification of reference gene primers was used to estimate how many nucleated cells each sample contained. Sequence reads were collapsed and filtered to measure the absolute abundance of every unique TCRbeta CDR3 rearrangement. For each sample, productive Simpson clonality was calculated as the square root of Simpson's diversity index across productive rearrangements. TCRdb stores this immuneACCESS table with in-frame sequences only. Part of the clones is absent; in the studies checked, under half of the shortfall reflects unresolved V genes, and no reason is known for the rest. That table supplies the V and J calls and clone size; D and trimming were determined from the DNA. In all, the sample holds 200,000 or so clones, and about 88% of those were seen once. The ten biggest clones cover 1.5% to 2% of the sample.

General study outcomes and caveats: The quantity of clinical and demographic metadata differed by source and by participant and was supplied without curation.

V is shortened by 5 bases, J by 2 bases, and the region joining them spans 18 bases. From cysteine to phenylalanine, the CDR3 is 16 amino acids long. The sequence is cut down to CDR3 DNA, 48 bases in frame from base 1. Per the germline V gene (reference sequence), SEHNR is the CDR1 and FQNEAQ is the CDR2. The collaborating institutions used their own protocols to collect whole blood in K2EDTA tubes. For TCRbeta analysis, collaborator samples were shipped as frozen whole blood, as isolated PBMCs, or as DNA extracted from either sample type. Sequencing used peripheral blood. The receptor was isolated from a man aged 70 or older with acute or convalescent COVID-19. The rearrangement joined TRBV7-9 to TRBJ2-5; TRBD1 is a weak D gene call, 5 bases matching. The CDR3 region: CASSPGHAMAQETQYF. The nucleotide sequence reads TGTGCCAGCAGCCCCGGACACGCGATGGCACAAGAGACCCAGTACTTC.